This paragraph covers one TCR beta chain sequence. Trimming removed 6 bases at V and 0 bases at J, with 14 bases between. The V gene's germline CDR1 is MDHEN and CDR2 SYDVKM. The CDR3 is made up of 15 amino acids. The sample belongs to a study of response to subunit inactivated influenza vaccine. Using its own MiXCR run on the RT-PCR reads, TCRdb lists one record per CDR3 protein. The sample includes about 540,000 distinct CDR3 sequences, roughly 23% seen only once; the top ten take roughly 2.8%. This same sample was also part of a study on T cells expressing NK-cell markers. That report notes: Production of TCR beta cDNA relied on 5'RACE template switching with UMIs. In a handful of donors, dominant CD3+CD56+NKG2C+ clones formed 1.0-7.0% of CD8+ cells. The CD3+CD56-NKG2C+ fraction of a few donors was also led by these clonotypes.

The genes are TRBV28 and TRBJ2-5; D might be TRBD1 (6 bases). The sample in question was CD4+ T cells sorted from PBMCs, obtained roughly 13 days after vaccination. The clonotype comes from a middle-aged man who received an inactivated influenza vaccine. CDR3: CASSPPWTDQETQYF. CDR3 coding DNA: TGTGCCAGCAGCCCTCCCTGGACAGACCAAGAGACCCAGTACTTC.